The clone carrying this TCR beta chain was counted once. Its cognate antigen is unknown. The protocol was immunoSEQ multiplex PCR, while the TCRdb copy is restricted to in-frame clones and leaves out a portion. The sample lists about 38,000 clones; 60% to 80% were seen once. These data belong to a study of OX40 agonist ivuxolimab in advanced cancers. The overall study: Participants averaged around 60 years of age (range roughly 23 to 79) and were roughly 83% male.

This CDR3 is 14 amino acids long. From germline, CDR1 is LGHNA and CDR2 YSLEER. V lost 1 base, J lost 5 bases, and 8 bases lay in between. Study-wide results and limits: Compared with others, partial responders at 0.1-3.0 mg/kg displayed clonal expansion among the lowest.

This specimen was CD4+ or CD8+ T cells sorted from blood, taken in a trial of the OX40 agonist ivuxolimab. The genes are TRBV4-3 and TRBJ1-4; D remains unclear. The sequence derives from an adult with an advanced solid tumor such as melanoma, head and neck, liver or kidney cancer. The CDR3, as DNA: TGCGCCAGCAGCCAAGGTTATGGCAATGAAAAACTGTTTTTT. Translating gives CASSQGYGNEKLFF.